The 22 T cell receptor beta chains listed next were all sequenced from one sample in a study of PD-1 blockade in classical Hodgkin lymphoma. All trial patients relapsed after autologous stem cell transplantation. This table comes from immunoSEQ multiplex PCR, and its TCRdb copy is limited to in-frame clones, with some not included. The sample records around 20,000 clones, 65% to 80% being singletons. The starting material was peripheral blood mononuclear cells (PBMCs), obtained before the second cycle of nivolumab. Receptors originate from a human donor with classical Hodgkin lymphoma.

CDR3 sequence reads: CASSAPGQYF. DNA of the CDR3: TGTGCCAGCAGTGCTCCAGGGCAGTACTTC. This rearrangement joins TRBV6-1 to TRBJ2-7; D is uncertain. V lost 4 bases, J lost 9 bases, and 7 bases lay in between. Germline V gene data show CDR1 as MNHNS and CDR2 as SASEGT. The CDR3 runs to 10 residues.

The CDR3 DNA is TGCGCCAGCAGCCAAGAAGATCGTCCGGTCGCGGCGCAGTATTTT. As protein: CASSQEDRPVAAQYF. J is TRBJ2-3 and V is TRBV4-1; the D is unclear. Germline V gives CDR1 MGHRA, CDR2 YSYEKL. The germline V and J ends were trimmed by 0 bases and 10 bases, with 17 bases remaining between them. This CDR3 comprises 15 residues.

The V and J genes are TRBV5-1 and TRBJ2-1, with 9 positions matching TRBD1. This CDR3 has 15 residues. CDR1 and CDR2 (germline): SGHRS, YFSETQ. With V trimmed by 5 bases and J by 3 bases, 6 bases remained unmatched. In nucleotides, the CDR3 is TGCGCCAGCAGAAGGGGACAGGGATACTACAATGAGCAGTTCTTC. This gives the protein CASRRGQGYYNEQFF.

The chain joins TRBV11-2 to TRBJ1-2, with D maybe TRBD1 (6 bases). With 5 bases removed from V and 8 bases from J, the gap between germline ends came to 18 bases. The CDR3 length is 14 residues. Germline assignment: CDR1 SGHAT and CDR2 FQNNGV. This CDR3 is CASSTDRFAEGYTF. The CDR3 DNA reads as TGTGCCAGCAGCACCGACAGGTTTGCCGAAGGCTACACCTTC.

The chain joins TRBV5-4 to TRBJ2-7; D perhaps matches TRBD1 (6 bases). The V gene's germline CDR1 is SGHNT and CDR2 YYREEE (reference sequence). This CDR3 spans 15 amino acids. Trimming removed 5 bases from V and 6 bases from J, with 21 bases in between. The CDR3 sequence: CASSVAEQGPGEQYF. CDR3 nucleotide sequence: TGTGCCAGCAGTGTGGCCGAACAGGGACCGGGCGAGCAGTACTTC.

This clone has more than one count but fewer than ten. CDR3: CASSATGTGRDEQYF. CDR3 in DNA: TGTGCCAGCAGCGCCACCGGGACAGGGAGGGACGAGCAGTACTTC. The chain recombines TRBV9 with TRBJ2-7; 9 bases are shared with TRBD1. CDR3 size: 15 residues. Germline values: CDR1 SGDLS, CDR2 YYNGEE. V dropped 3 bases and J dropped 5; count of bases not matched to a gene: 9.

The chain is built from TRBV5-1 and TRBJ2-5; no firm D call. The V end lost 0 bases, the J end lost 5 bases, and 8 bases lay between the germline ends. Per the germline V gene, CDR1 is SGHRS and CDR2 is YFSETQ. This CDR3 has 13 residues. The CDR3 region is CASSLGARETQYF. As DNA, the CDR3 is TGCGCCAGCAGCTTGGGGGCGCGGGAGACCCAGTACTTC.

A word on this clone: One junction end disagrees with the germline gene, perhaps due to a read error. The same CDR3 also results from other DNA sequences found in this sample. V is TRBV4-1 and J is TRBJ1-3; D is undetermined. Germline CDR1 and CDR2: MGHRA and YSYEKL. CDR3 length: 13 residues. The CDR3 DNA reads TGCGCCAGCAGCCAAGATCCCGGAAATACCATATATTTT. Residues: CASSQDPGNTIYF.

The CDR3 region is CASSPDGRTYGGAQPQHF. Written as DNA, the CDR3 is TGTGCCAGCAGTCCCGACGGACGGACATATGGAGGGGCTCAGCCCCAGCATTTT. The rearrangement links TRBV27 to TRBJ1-5, with D maybe TRBD1 (5 bases). CDR3 length: 18 residues. Germline V gene lookup returns CDR1 MNHEY and CDR2 SMNVEV (reference sequence). The V end lost 5 bases, the J end lost 6 bases, and 26 bases lay between the germline ends.

The V and J genes are TRBV19 and TRBJ2-1; D might be TRBD2 (7 bases). Germline assignment: CDR1 LNHDA and CDR2 SQIVND (reference sequence). Trimming stripped 7 bases from V and 0 bases from J, with 13 bases between. CDR3 size: 15 residues. CDR3 in amino acids: CASKQGLSSYNEQFF. The DNA of the CDR3 is TGTGCCAGTAAACAGGGACTAAGCTCCTACAATGAGCAGTTCTTC.

The rearrangement joins TRBV6-1 to TRBJ2-7; D possibly matches TRBD1 or TRBD2 (5 bases each). The CDR3 consists of 14 residues. CDR1 MNHNS and CDR2 SASEGT come from the germline V gene. The V end was cut by 10 bases, the J end by 2 bases, with 18 bases between. DNA of the CDR3: TGTGCCACCACACCCGGTTTGGGGGCCTACGAGCAGTACTTC. This encodes CATTPGLGAYEQYF.

This chain uses TRBV18 with TRBJ2-7; no firm D call. Germline V lookup: CDR1 KGHSH, CDR2 LQKENI. Trimming left V 2 bases short and J 2 bases short, with 1 base between. The CDR3 contains 11 residues. For the CDR3, the DNA is TGTGCCAGCTCACCAACCTACGAGCAGTACTTC. Translated: CASSPTYEQYF.

A single count supports this clone. V is TRBV6-6 and J is TRBJ2-3; 13 bases map to TRBD2. The CDR3 loop spans 16 amino acids. V lost 2 bases, J lost 1 base, and 0 bases stayed unmatched. Per the germline V gene, CDR1 is MNHNY and CDR2 is SVGAGI (reference sequence). The CDR3 coding sequence is TGTGCCAGCAGTTACGGGACTAGCGGGGGCACAGATACGCAGTATTTT. This encodes CASSYGTSGGTDTQYF.

The V gene is TRBV19, the J gene TRBJ1-5, with TRBD1 identical over 10 bases. This CDR3 spans 16 amino acids. The junction had 9 bases not matched to a gene; V was cut back by 4 bases and J by 6 bases. The germline V gene encodes CDR1 LNHDA and CDR2 SQIVND (reference sequence). CDR3 nucleotides: TGTGCCAGTAGTACTCAGACAGGGGGCGTTTCTCAGCCCCAGCATTTT. Protein product: CASSTQTGGVSQPQHF.

The genes are TRBV19 and TRBJ2-1, with D tentatively TRBD2 (6 bases). Trimming shortened V by 6 bases and J by 5 bases, and 23 bases separated the two germline ends. There are 17 residues in the CDR3. The germline V gene has CDR1 LNHDA and CDR2 SQIVND (reference sequence). CDR3: CASSNGFGPSANNEQFF. The CDR3 nucleotides read TGTGCCAGTAGCAACGGCTTTGGGCCTAGCGCCAACAATGAGCAGTTCTTC.

The V and J genes are TRBV5-1 and TRBJ2-7, with TRBD1 matching 10 bases. From germline, CDR1 is SGHRS and CDR2 YFSETQ. CDR3 size: 18 residues. V shed 0 bases and J 0 bases; nucleotides not matched to a gene: 9. This CDR3 reads CASSLVGSGQGFSYEQYF. The CDR3 coding sequence is TGCGCCAGCAGCTTGGTGGGTTCGGGACAGGGGTTCTCCTACGAGCAGTACTTC.

The rearrangement links TRBV4-2 to TRBJ2-1; 9 bases fit TRBD2. The CDR3 loop spans 17 amino acids. Trimming removed 4 bases from V and 7 bases from J; junction bases left unmatched: 14. Per the germline V gene, CDR1 is LGHNA and CDR2 is YNFKEQ. DNA for the CDR3: TGTGCCAGCAGCCCGGGCCCAAATAGCGGGAGTAAGAATGAGCAGTTCTTC. This gives the protein CASSPGPNSGSKNEQFF.

The chain combines TRBV5-1 with TRBJ2-7; 7 bases align to TRBD1. CDR1 and CDR2 from the germline V gene are SGHRS and YFSETQ. The CDR3 has 13 amino acids. The V and J ends lost 4 bases and 3 bases, in that order; junction bases with no gene match: 4. CDR3 sequence: CASSGGQIYEQYF. CDR3 bases: TGCGCCAGCAGCGGGGGACAGATCTACGAGCAGTACTTC.

The CDR3 loop is CASSKGDYPPHEQYF. The CDR3 nucleotides read TGTGCCAGCAGCAAAGGAGACTATCCCCCCCACGAGCAGTACTTC. V and J are TRBV21-1 and TRBJ2-7; TRBD2, the D gene given by the table, was not confirmed from the DNA. TRBV21-1 is tagged as a pseudogene. The CDR3 totals 15 residues.

V is TRBV29-1 and J is TRBJ1-1; possibly TRBD1 for D (6 bases). Per germline, CDR1 SQVTM and CDR2 ANQGSEA. This CDR3 is built from 11 residues. V dropped 5 bases and J dropped 6 bases, with 10 bases sitting between them. CDR3 protein: CSVFGQSEAFF. The CDR3 nucleotides are TGCAGCGTTTTCGGACAGTCTGAAGCTTTCTTT.

This chain uses TRBV11-1 with TRBJ2-7; unclear D gene. The germline V and J ends were trimmed by 5 bases and 4 bases, with 12 bases remaining between them. This CDR3 has 13 amino acids. Germline V gives CDR1 SGHAT, CDR2 FQDESV (reference sequence). The CDR3 region has the DNA TGTGCCAGCAGCAACCTAATAATGTACGAGCAGTACTTC. Its translation is CASSNLIMYEQYF. Combining the CDR3 with reference TRBV11-1 and TRBJ2-7 gives the whole variable domain EAEVAQSPRYKITEKSQAVAFWCDPISGHATLYWYRQILGQGPELLVQFQDESVVDDSQLPKDRFSAERLKGVDSTLKIQPAELGDSAMYLCASSNLIMYEQYFGPGTRLTVT.

The V and J genes are TRBV7-9 and TRBJ2-3; TRBD1 agrees at 11 bases. The CDR3 covers 16 residues. Losses at the gene ends were 4 bases for V and 6 bases for J; bases not matched to a gene: 9. Per the germline V gene, CDR1 is SEHNR and CDR2 is FQNEAQ (reference sequence). In DNA, the CDR3 is TGTGCCAGCAGCTCACACGGACAGGGGGCAGGGGATACGCAGTATTTT. Translated: CASSSHGQGAGDTQYF. Complete variable domain (other parts from reference TRBV7-9 and TRBJ2-3): DTGVSQNPRHKITKRGQNVTFRCDPISEHNRLYWYRQTLGQGPEFLTYFQNEAQLEKSRLLSDRFSAERPKGSFSTLEIQRTEQGDSAMYLCASSSHGQGAGDTQYFGPGTRLTVL.